This T cell receptor beta chain was identified during a study of CD8 T cells in ankylosing spondylitis (dated by TCRdb to about 2017). Looking at the study overall: To find TCR variants linked to disease, the study profiled T cell receptor beta repertoires in ankylosing spondylitis patients and healthy donors. In total, the full study cohort was made up of roughly 110 healthy donors and 25 to 30 ankylosing spondylitis patients. Samples of peripheral blood were taken, and for ankylosing spondylitis patients, synovial fluid was collected as well. Overall study outcomes, separate from this receptor: Some TCR beta motif variants had previously been reported in synovial fluid and blood of reactive arthritis patients, which suggested common disease-initiation mechanisms. Blood from ankylosing spondylitis patients appeared to be characterized by a TCR beta motif composed of several highly homologous amino acid variants. Significant enrichment of the disease-linked clones was reported in matched synovial fluid samples from ankylosing spondylitis patients. The disease-linked clones showed a CD8+ phenotype and occurred at relatively low frequencies in peripheral blood.

The table lists this clonotype with a few counts. Its antigen remains unidentified. No base qualities exist here, and no much larger clone lies one base off it. The germline V gene sets CDR1 to MNHNS and CDR2 to SASEGT. Relative to germline, V is missing 6 bases and J is missing 4 bases, with 6 bases of the junction outside any gene match. Taken from cysteine to phenylalanine, the CDR3 has 16 residues. Here the CDR3 DNA is all that survives: 48 bases in frame from base 1. Reads for this sample came from an Illumina HiSeq 2500. Quantitative 5'-RACE with molecular barcodes was used to prepare TCR beta libraries. As for how the authors treated the data: A new computational method, built on a probabilistic model of VDJ rearrangement, was used to identify disease-linked TCR variants. Through fastp at Q25 and MiXCR, TCRdb rebuilt clones from the public reads, retaining in-frame beta chains. Rows matching on CDR3 protein sequence are summarized as one entry with the most common DNA and genes. These V and J calls rely on TCRdb rather than the paper's analysis. The table for this sample lists around 890,000 distinct CDR3 sequences; about 12% of them were counted only once. Together, the top ten hold under 0.6% of the sample.

The receptor chain draws on TRBV6-1 and TRBJ1-6; the central 10 bases match TRBD1. This receptor was identified in a male donor with ankylosing spondylitis. Sequencing input: blood, either unsorted or a sorted T cell fraction (not recorded which). The CDR3 reads CASSLGQGFYNSPLHF. The nucleotide sequence reads as follows: TGTGCCAGCAGCCTGGGACAGGGGTTTTATAATTCACCCCTCCACTTT.